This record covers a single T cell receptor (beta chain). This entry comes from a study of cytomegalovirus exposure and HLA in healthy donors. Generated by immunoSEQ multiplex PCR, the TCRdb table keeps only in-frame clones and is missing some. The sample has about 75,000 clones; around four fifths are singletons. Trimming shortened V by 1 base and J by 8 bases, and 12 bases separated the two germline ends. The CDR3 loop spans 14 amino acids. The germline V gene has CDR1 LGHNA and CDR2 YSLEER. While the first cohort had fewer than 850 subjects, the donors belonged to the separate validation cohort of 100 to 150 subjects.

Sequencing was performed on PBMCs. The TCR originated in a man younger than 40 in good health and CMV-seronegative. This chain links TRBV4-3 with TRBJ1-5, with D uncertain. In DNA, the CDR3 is TGCGCCAGCAGCCAAGGAGAACCCGGGGAGCCCCAGCATTTT. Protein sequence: CASSQGEPGEPQHF.